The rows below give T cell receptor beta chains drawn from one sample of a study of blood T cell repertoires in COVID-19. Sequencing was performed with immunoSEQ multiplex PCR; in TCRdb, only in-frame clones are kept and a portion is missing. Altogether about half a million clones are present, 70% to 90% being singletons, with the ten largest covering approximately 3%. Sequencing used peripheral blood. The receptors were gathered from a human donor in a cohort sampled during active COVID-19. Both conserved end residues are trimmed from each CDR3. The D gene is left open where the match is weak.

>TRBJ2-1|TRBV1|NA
TSSQERRLAGGNSYNEQF
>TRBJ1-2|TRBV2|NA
ASSETPNYGYT
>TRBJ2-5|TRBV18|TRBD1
ASVMRTGRNGETQY
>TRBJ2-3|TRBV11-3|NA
ASSLEGADTQY
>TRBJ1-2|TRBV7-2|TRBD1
ASSWTGAVSNYGYT
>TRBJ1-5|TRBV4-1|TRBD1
ASSQRQDRNQPQH
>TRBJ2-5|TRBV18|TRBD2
ASSPSLAGVRETQY
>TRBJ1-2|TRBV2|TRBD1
ASSGGQGARGYT
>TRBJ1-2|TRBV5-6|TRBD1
ASTKDRATGYT
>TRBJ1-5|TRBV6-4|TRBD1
ASSDEGTVEWPQH
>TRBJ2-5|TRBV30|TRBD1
AWSGTVQETQY
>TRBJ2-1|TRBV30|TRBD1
AWSMDRGRGVYNEQF
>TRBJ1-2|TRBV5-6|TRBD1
ASSLGRTGGLYGYT
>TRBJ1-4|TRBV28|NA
ASSARVKEGEKLF
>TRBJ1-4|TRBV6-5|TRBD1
ASSYAGQNNEKLF
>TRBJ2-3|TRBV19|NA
ASSIGLASIPDTQY
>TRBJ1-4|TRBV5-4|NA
ASSLSRGGEKLF